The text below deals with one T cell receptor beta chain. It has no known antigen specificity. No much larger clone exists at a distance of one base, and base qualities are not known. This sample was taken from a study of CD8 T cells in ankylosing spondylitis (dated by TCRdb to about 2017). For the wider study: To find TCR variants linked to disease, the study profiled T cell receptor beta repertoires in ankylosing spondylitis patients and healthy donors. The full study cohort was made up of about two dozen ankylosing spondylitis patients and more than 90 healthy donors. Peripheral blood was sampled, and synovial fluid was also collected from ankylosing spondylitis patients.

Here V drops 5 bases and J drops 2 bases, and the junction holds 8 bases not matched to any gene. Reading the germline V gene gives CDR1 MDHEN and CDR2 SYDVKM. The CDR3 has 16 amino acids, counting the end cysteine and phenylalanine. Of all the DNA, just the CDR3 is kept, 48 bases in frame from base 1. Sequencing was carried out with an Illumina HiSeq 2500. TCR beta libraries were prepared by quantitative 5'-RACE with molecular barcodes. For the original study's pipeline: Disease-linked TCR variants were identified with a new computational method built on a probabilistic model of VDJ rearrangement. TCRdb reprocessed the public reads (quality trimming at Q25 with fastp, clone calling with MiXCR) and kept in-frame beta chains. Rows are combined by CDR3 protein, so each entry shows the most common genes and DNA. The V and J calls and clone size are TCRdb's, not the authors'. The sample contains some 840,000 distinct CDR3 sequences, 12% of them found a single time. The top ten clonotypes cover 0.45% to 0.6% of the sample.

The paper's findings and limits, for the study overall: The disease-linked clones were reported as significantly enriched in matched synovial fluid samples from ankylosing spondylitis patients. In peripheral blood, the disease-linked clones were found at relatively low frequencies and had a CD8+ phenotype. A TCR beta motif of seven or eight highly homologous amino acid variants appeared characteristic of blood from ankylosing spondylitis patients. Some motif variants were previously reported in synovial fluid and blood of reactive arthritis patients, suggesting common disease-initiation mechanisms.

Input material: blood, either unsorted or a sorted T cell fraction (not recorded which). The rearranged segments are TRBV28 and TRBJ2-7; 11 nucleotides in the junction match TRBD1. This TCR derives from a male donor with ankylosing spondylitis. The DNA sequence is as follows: TGTGCCAGCAGTCCACCCCCGGGACAGGGGGCCTACGAGCAGTACTTC. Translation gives CASSPPPGQGAYEQYF.